The table lists the clone carrying this T cell receptor beta chain with a few counts. Its antigen remains unidentified. The data stem from a study of cytomegalovirus exposure and HLA in healthy donors. Study observations and caveats: Analysis was performed later, and it showed HLA-associated TCR beta chains to be more clonally expanded than equally common others. Certain sequence variants were highly shared and formed a cluster, and this cluster was likely a sequencing artifact. Follow-up analysis later connected one missense variant in DCLRE1C with trimming of TCR beta V- and J-genes. What a later analysis reportedly showed was that an Asian-associated ancestry cluster had fewer N-insertions than the approximately 700-donor mean.

The PCR used 60 Vbeta and 13 Jbeta primers. TCRdb's table, derived via immunoSEQ multiplex PCR, lists solely in-frame clones and lacks some. The top ten clones hold 20% to 25% of a sample with tens of thousands of clones, less than 75% of them seen once. Germline V lookup: CDR1 LNHDA, CDR2 SQIVND (reference sequence). The CDR3 contains 16 residues. V shed 5 bases, J shed 7 bases, and the junction held 12 bases outside the gene matches. The sequence came from a man between 50 and 59 years old in good health and CMV-seropositive. The material sequenced was PBMCs. The rearrangement joins TRBV19 to TRBJ1-4, with 8 nucleotides matching TRBD1. Here the CDR3 DNA reads TGTGCCAGTAGTTTACGCGGACAGGGAACCCTTGAAAAACTGTTTTTT. This sequence encodes CASSLRGQGTLEKLFF.